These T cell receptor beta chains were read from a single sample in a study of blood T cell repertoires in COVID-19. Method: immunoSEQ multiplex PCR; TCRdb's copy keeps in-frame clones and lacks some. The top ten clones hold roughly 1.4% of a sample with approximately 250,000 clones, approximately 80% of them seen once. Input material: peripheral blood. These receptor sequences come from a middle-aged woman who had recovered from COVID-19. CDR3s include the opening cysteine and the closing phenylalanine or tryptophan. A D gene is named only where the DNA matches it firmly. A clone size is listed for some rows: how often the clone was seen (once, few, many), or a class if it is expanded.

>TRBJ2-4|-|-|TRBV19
TGTGCCAGTAGTACCGGGGAAGGAAACATTCAGTACTTC
CASSTGEGNIQYF
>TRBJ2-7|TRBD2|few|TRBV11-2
TGTGCCAGCAGCTACAGCGGGGGGGCTTTAGAGCAGTACTTC
CASSYSGGALEQYF
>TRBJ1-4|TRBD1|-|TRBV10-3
TGTGCCATCAGTGAGTGGGGACAGGGGAATGAAAAACTGTTTTTT
CAISEWGQGNEKLFF
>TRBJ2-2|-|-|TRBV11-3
TGTGCCAGCAGCTTAGAATGGAGCACCGGGGAGCTGTTTTTT
CASSLEWSTGELFF
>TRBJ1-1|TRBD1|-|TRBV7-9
TGTGCCAGCAGCTTGGAGGGGGCAGGAGGGTCGGTGTCTTTCTTT
CASSLEGAGGSVSFF
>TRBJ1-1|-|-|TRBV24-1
TGTGCCACCAGTGATTCTCTATATTACAGGTTGTATTTT
CATSDSLYYRLYF
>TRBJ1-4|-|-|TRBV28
TGTGCCAGCGCAACCGGGGGGGGCATTAGGGAAAAACTGTTTTTT
CASATGGGIREKLFF
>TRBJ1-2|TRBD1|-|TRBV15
TGTGCCACCAGCACTGACAGGGGGCGCGACTATGGCTACACCTTC
CATSTDRGRDYGYTF
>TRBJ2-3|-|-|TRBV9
TGTGCCAGCAGCGCCGGGCAAGCGGGCACAGATACGCAGTATTTT
CASSAGQAGTDTQYF
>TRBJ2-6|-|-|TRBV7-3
TGTGCCAGCAGCCCCTTCTCTGGGGCCAACGTCCTGACTTTC
CASSPFSGANVLTF
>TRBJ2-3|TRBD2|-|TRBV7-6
TGTGCCAGCAGCTTATACTCGGGGGGTAGCACAGATACGCAGTATTTT
CASSLYSGGSTDTQYF
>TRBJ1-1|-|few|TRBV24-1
TGTGCCACCAGAGATCGGGGGAGTAACACTGAAGCTTTCTTT
CATRDRGSNTEAFF
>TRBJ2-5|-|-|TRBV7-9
TGTGCCAGCAGCCGGACAACGGGCGCAGAGACCCAGTACTTC
CASSRTTGAETQYF
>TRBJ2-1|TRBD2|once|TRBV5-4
TGTGCCAGCAGCTTTGTGGGGGGGAACAATGAGCAGTTCTTC
CASSFVGGNNEQFF
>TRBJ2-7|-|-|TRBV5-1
TGCGCCAGCAGCTCCGGACAGACTCTGTACGAGCAGTACTTC
CASSSGQTLYEQYF
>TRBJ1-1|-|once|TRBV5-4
TGTGCCAGCAGCTTGGTTTTTGGCAGTATGAACACTGAAGCTTTCTTT
CASSLVFGSMNTEAFF
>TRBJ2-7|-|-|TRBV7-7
TGTGCTAGCAGCCAAACCCAGGACTCCTACGAGCAGTACTTC
CASSQTQDSYEQYF
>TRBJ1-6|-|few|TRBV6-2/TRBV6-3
TGTGCCAGCAGTTACGGGGCTTTATATTCACCCCTCCACTTT
CASSYGALYSPLHF
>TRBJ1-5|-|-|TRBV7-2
TGTGCCAGCAGCCCCAATAGGCCAGGGGCGTATAGCAATCAGCCCCAGCATTTT
CASSPNRPGAYSNQPQHF
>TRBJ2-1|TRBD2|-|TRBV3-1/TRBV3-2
TGTGCCAGCAGCCAAGACCCACCCAAGACTAGCGGGGGCAATGAGCAGTTCTTC
CASSQDPPKTSGGNEQFF
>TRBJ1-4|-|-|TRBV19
TGTGCCAGTAGTATGCCCGCGGGGGTAAATGAAAAACTGTTTTTT
CASSMPAGVNEKLFF
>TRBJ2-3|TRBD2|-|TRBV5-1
TGCGCCAGCAGCTTGGGTTTAAGCGGGGAAACAGATACGCAGTATTTT
CASSLGLSGETDTQYF
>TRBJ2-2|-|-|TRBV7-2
TGTGCCAGCTCCGCGGGGGCCAACACCGGGGAGCTGTTTTTT
CASSAGANTGELFF
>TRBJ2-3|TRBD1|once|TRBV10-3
TGTGCCATCCGGGACAGGGTTGAAGATACGCAGTATTTT
CAIRDRVEDTQYF
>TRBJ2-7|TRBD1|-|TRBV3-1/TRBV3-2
TGTGCCAGCAGCCAAGATGTGGGGACAGGGTTCTACGAGCAGTACTTC
CASSQDVGTGFYEQYF
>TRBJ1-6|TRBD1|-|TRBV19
TGTGCCAGTAGCCCGACAGGGGGTCGTCCACCCCTCCACTTT
CASSPTGGRPPLHF
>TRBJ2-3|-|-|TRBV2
TGTGCCAGCAGGTTGATGGGGGGTTCAGGGGATACGCAGTATTTT
CASRLMGGSGDTQYF
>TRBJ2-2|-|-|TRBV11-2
TGTGCCAGCAGCGAGAGAACCGGGTTTAACACCGGGGAGCTGTTTTTT
CASSERTGFNTGELFF
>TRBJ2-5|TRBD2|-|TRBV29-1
TGCAGCGTTGTGGGGCTGGATCCGCGGGGGGAGACCCAGTACTTC
CSVVGLDPRGETQYF
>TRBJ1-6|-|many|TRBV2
TGTGCCAGCAGTCCACAGGGCCCTCTCTATAATTCACCCCTCCACTTT
CASSPQGPLYNSPLHF
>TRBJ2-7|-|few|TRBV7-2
TGTGCCAGCAGCGCGCCCGGAACAGGGAAGGTCGAGCAGTACTTC
CASSAPGTGKVEQYF
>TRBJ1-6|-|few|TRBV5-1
TGCGCCAGCAGCTTGGGCCATATGGGGGGTTCACCCCTCCACTTT
CASSLGHMGGSPLHF
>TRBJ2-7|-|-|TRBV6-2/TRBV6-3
TGTGCCAGCAGCATAGCATACGAGCAGTACTTC
CASSIAYEQYF
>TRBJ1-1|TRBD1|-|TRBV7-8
TGTGCCAGCAGTTGGGACAGGGAGACTGAAGCTTTCTTT
CASSWDRETEAFF
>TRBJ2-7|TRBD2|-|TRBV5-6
TGTGCCAGCAGCTTGAAGCCTCGGGGGGTTCAGCAGTACTTC
CASSLKPRGVQQYF
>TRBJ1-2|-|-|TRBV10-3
TGTGCCATCAGACCGGCACACGAGGCCTATGGCTACACCTTC
CAIRPAHEAYGYTF
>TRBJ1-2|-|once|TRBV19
TGTGCCAGTAGTATCAGTCCCAAGGAGGATGGCTACACCTTC
CASSISPKEDGYTF
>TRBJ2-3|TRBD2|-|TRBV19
TGTGCCAGTAGCCTGGGACTAGCGGGAATAGATACGCAGTATTTT
CASSLGLAGIDTQYF
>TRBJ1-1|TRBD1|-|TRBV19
TGTGCCAGTAGTCCCGCCTCCGACAGGGTCACTGAAGCTTTCTTT
CASSPASDRVTEAFF
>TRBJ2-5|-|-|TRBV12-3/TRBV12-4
TGTGCCAGCAGAGCGCAATCCGGGACCCAGTACTTC
CASRAQSGTQYF
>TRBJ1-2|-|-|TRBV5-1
TGCGCCAGCAGCTTGGCGCGGGGATCTAACTATGGCTACACCTTC
CASSLARGSNYGYTF
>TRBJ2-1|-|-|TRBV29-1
TGCAGCGTTGAATGGCGGGACCGTTCCTACAATGAGCAGTTCTTC
CSVEWRDRSYNEQFF
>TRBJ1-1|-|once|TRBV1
TGCACCAGCAGCCCAAGAAGTGGGCTGACAGGGAGCCTGAACACTGAAGCTTTCTTT
CTSSPRSGLTGSLNTEAFF
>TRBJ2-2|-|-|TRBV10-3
TGTGCCATCAGTAGAGAGGGTAACACCGGGGAGCTGTTTTTT
CAISREGNTGELFF
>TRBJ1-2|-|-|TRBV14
TGTGCCAGCAGCCGACGGGGCTATGGCTACACCTTC
CASSRRGYGYTF
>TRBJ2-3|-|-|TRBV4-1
TGCGCCAGCAGCCAAGAAGGGGCAGATACGCAGTATTTT
CASSQEGADTQYF
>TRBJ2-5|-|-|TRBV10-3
TGTGCCATCAGCGGGACATCGGGGGAGACCCAGTACTTC
CAISGTSGETQYF
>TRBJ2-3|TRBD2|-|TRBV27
TGTGCCAGCCGCCGTTCTAGCGGAATCACAGATACGCAGTATTTT
CASRRSSGITDTQYF
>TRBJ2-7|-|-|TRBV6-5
TGTGCCAGCACCGGGACATCGGTAAACTACGAGCAGTACTTC
CASTGTSVNYEQYF
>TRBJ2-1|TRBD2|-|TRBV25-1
TGTGCCAGCAGGACTAGCGGGGGGGCCTGGGAGCAGTTCTTC
CASRTSGGAWEQFF
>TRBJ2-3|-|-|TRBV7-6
TGTGCCAGCAGCTTAGCGGGGGCAGGTCCGATGGATACGCAGTATTTT
CASSLAGAGPMDTQYF